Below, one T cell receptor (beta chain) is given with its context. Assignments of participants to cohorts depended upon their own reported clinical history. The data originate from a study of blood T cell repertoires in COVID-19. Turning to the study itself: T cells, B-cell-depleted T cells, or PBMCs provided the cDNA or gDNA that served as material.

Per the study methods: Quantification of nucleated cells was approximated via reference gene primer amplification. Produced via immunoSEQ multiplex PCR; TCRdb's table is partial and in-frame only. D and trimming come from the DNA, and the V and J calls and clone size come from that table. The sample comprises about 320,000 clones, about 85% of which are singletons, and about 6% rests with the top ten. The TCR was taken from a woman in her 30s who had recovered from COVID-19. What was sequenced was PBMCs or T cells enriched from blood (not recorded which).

DNA for the CDR3: TGTGCCAGCAGTTTAGCAGGGCGCACAGATACGCAGTATTTT. It specifies CASSLAGRTDTQYF. The V and J genes are TRBV27 and TRBJ2-3; D possibly corresponds to TRBD1 (5 bases). Germline V gene sequence: CDR1 MNHEY, CDR2 SMNVEV (reference sequence). The germline V and J ends were trimmed by 2 bases and 1 base, with 7 bases remaining between them. The CDR3 contains 14 residues.